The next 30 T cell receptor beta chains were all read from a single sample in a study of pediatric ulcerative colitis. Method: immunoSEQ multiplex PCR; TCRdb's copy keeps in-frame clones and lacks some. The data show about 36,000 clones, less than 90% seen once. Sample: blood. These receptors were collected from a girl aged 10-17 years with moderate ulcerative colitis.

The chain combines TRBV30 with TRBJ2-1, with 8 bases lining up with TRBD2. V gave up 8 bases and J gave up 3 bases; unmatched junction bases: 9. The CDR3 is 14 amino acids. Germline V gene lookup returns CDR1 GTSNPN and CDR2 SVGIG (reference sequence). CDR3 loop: CARNGRAGYNEQFF. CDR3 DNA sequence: TGTGCCCGAAACGGGAGGGCCGGCTACAATGAGCAGTTCTTC.

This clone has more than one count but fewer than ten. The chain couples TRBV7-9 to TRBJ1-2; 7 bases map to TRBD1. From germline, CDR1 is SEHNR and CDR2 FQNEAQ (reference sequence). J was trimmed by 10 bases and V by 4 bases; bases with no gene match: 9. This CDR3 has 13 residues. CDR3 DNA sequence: TGTGCCAGCAGCTCGAGACAGGGTCTGTACTACACCTTC. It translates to CASSSRQGLYYTF.

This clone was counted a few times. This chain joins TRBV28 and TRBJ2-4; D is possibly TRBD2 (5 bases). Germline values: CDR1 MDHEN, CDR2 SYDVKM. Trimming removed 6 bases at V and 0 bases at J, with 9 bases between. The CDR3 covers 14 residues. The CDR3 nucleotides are TGTGCCAGCAGCACCGGAGGAGCCAAAAACATTCAGTACTTC. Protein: CASSTGGAKNIQYF.

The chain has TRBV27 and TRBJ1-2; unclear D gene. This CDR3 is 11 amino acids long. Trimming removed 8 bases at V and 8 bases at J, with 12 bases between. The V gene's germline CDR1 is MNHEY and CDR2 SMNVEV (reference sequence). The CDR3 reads CASSMGAGYTF. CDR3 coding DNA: TGTGCCAGCTCAATGGGAGCCGGCTACACCTTC.

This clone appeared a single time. The CDR3 loop reads CASSYSIGQGNTEAFF. In nucleotides, the CDR3 is TGTGCCAGCAGTTACTCGATAGGCCAGGGGAACACTGAAGCTTTCTTT. The V call is TRBV6-5, the J call TRBJ1-1; a possible D gene is TRBD1 (5 bases). The V gene's germline CDR1 is MNHEY and CDR2 SVGAGI. This CDR3 region has 16 residues. V lost 0 bases and J lost 1, with 12 bases in between.

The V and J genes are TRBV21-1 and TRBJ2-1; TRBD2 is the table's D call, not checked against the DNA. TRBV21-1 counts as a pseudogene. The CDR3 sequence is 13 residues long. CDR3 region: CASSKGYGGEQFF. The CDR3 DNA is TGTGCCAGCAGCAAAGGTTACGGGGGTGAGCAGTTCTTC.

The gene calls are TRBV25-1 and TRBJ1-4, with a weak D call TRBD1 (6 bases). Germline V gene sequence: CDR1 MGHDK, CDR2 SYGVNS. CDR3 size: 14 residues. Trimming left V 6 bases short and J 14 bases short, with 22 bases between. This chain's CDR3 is CASSPGGSRGGLFF. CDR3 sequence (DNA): TGTGCCAGCAGCCCCGGGGGTAGCAGGGGAGGCCTGTTTTTT. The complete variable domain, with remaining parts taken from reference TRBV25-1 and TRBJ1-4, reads EADIYQTPRYLVIGTGKKITLECSQTMGHDKMYWYQQDPGMELHLIHYSYGVNSTEKGDLSSESTVSRIRTEHFPLTLESARPSHTSQYLCASSPGGSRGGLFFGSGTQLSVL.

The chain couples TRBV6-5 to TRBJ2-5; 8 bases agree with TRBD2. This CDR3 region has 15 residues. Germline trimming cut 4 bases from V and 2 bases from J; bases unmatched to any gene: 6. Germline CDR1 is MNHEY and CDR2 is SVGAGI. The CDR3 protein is CASSWLAGDQETQYF. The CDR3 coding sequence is TGTGCCAGCAGTTGGCTAGCGGGCGATCAAGAGACCCAGTACTTC.

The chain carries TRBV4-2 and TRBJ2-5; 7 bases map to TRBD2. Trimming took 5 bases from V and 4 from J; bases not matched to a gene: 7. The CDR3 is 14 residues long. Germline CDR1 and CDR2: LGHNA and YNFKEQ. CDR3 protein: CASSSRGEGETQYF. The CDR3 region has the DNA TGTGCCAGCAGCTCAAGAGGGGAGGGAGAGACCCAGTACTTC.

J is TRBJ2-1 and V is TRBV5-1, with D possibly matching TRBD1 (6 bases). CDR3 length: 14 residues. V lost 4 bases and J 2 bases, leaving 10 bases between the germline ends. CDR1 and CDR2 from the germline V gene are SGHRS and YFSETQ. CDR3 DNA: TGCGCCAGCAGCGCCGACAGGCCCTACAATGAGCAGTTCTTC. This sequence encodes CASSADRPYNEQFF.

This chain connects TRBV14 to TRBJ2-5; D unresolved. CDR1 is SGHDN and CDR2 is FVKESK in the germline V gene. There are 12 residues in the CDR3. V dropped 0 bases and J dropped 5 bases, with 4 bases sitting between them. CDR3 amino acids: CASSQEGETQYF. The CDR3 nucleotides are TGTGCCAGCAGCCAAGAGGGGGAGACCCAGTACTTC.

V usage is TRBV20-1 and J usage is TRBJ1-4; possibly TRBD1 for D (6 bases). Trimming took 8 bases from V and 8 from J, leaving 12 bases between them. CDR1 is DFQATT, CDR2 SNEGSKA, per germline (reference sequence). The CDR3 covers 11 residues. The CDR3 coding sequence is TGCAGTCTACCACAGGGAGAAAAACTGTTTTTT. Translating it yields CSLPQGEKLFF.

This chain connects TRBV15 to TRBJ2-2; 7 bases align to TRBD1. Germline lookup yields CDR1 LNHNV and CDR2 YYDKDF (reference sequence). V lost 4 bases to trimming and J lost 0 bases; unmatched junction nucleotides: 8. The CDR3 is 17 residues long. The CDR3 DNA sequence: TGTGCCACCAGCACACCCACGGGACAGTCGAACACCGGGGAGCTGTTTTTT. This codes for CATSTPTGQSNTGELFF.

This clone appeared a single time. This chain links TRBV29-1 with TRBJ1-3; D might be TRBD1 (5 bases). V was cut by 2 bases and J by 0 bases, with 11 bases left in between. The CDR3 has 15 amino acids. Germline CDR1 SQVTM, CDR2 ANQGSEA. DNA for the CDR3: TGCAGCGTTGAATTGGGGCAGAGCTCTGGAAACACCATATATTTT. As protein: CSVELGQSSGNTIYF.

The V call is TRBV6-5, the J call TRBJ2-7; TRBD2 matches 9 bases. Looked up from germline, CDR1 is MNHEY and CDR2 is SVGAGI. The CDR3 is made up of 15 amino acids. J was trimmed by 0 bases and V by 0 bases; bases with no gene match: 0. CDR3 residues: CASSYSSGGSYEQYF. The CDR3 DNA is TGTGCCAGCAGTTACTCTAGCGGGGGCTCCTACGAGCAGTACTTC.

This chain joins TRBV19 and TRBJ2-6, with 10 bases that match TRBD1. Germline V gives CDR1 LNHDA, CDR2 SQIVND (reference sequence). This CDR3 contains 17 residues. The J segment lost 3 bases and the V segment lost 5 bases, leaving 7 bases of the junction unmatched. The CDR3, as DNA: TGTGCCAGTAGTGTGGGGACAGGGGTTCGTGGGGCCAACGTCCTGACTTTC. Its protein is CASSVGTGVRGANVLTF.

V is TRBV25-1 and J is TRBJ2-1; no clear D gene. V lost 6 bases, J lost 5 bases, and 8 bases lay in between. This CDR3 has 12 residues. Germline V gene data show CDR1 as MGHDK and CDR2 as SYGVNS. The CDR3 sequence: CASSEGHNEQFF. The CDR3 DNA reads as TGTGCCAGCAGCGAAGGGCACAATGAGCAGTTCTTC.

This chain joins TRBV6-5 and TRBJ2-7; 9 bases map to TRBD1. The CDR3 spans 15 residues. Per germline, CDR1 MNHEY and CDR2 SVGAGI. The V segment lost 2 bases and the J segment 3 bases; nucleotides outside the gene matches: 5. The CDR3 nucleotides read TGTGCCAGCAGTTACATAATGGACAGGGGCTACGAGCAGTACTTC. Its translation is CASSYIMDRGYEQYF.

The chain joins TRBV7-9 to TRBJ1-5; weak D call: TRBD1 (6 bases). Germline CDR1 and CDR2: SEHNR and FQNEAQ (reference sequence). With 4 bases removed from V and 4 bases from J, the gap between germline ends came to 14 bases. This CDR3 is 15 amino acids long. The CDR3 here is CASSWGLRENQPQHF. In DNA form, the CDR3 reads TGTGCCAGCAGCTGGGGGCTCAGGGAAAATCAGCCCCAGCATTTT.

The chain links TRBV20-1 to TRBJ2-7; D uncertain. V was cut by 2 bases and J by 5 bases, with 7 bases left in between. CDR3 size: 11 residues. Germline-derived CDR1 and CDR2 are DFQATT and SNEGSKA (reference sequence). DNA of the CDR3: TGCAGTGCTAGACAGACCGACGAGCAGTACTTC. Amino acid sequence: CSARQTDEQYF.

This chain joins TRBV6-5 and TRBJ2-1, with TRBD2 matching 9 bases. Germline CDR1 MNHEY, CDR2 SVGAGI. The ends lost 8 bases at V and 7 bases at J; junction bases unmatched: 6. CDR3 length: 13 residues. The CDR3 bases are TGTGCCAGCTCTGTTCTAGCGGGGAATGAGCAGTTCTTC. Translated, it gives CASSVLAGNEQFF.

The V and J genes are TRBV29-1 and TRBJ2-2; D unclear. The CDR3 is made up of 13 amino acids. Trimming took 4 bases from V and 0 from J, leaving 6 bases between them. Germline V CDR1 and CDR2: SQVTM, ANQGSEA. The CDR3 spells CSVAVTNTGELFF. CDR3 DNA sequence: TGCAGCGTTGCGGTTACGAACACCGGGGAGCTGTTTTTT.

CDR3 bases: TGTGCCAGCAGCGGCGGGCGGAATCAGCCCCAGCATTTT. It codes for CASSGGRNQPQHF. The chain couples TRBV6-6 to TRBJ1-5; D is ambiguous. Trimming removed 6 bases at V and 4 bases at J, with 10 bases between. The length of the CDR3 is 13 residues. The germline V gene has CDR1 MNHNY and CDR2 SVGAGI (reference sequence).

The CDR3 spells CASSAPDSNQPQHF. The CDR3 bases are TGTGCCAGCAGTGCGCCGGACAGCAATCAGCCCCAGCATTTT. The chain has TRBV28 and TRBJ1-5; no clear D. Trimming removed 5 bases at V and 1 base at J, with 9 bases between. The CDR3 runs to 14 residues. CDR1 MDHEN and CDR2 SYDVKM come from the germline V gene.

In DNA, the CDR3 is TGCGCCAGCAGCCAAGATAACCGCGCCGAGCAGTTCTTC. Protein sequence: CASSQDNRAEQFF. The chain links TRBV4-1 to TRBJ2-1; unclear D gene. V was shortened by 0 bases and J by 10 bases, with 10 bases between the two germline ends. Germline V gives CDR1 MGHRA, CDR2 YSYEKL. The length of the CDR3 is 13 residues.

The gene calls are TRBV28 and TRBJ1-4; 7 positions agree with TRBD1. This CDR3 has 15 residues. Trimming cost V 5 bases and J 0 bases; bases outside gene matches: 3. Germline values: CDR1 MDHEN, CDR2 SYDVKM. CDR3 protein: CASSLQGTTNEKLFF. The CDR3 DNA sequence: TGTGCCAGCAGTCTACAGGGGACAACTAATGAAAAACTGTTTTTT.

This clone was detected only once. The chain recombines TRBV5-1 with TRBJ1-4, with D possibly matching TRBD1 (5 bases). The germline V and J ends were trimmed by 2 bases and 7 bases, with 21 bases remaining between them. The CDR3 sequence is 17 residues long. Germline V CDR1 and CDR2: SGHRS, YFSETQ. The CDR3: CASSFVDSTDLPEKLFF. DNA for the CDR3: TGCGCCAGCAGCTTCGTTGACTCGACAGATCTCCCTGAAAAACTGTTTTTT.

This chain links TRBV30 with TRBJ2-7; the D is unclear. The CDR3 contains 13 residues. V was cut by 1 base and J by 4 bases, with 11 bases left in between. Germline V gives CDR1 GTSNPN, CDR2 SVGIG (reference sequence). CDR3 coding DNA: TGTGCCTGGAGTGGAGTAGCCAGGTACGAGCAGTACTTC. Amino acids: CAWSGVARYEQYF.

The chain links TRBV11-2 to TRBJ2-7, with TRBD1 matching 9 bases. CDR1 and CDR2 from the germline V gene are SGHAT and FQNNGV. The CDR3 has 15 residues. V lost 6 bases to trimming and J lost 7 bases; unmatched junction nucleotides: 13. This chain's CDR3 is CASRAWGTGSREQYF. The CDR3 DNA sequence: TGTGCCAGCAGGGCCTGGGGGACAGGGTCGCGAGAGCAGTACTTC. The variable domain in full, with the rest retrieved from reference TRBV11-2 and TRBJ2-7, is EAGVAQSPRYKIIEKRQSVAFWCNPISGHATLYWYQQILGQGPKLLIQFQNNGVVDDSQLPKDRFSAERLKGVDSTLKIQPAKLEDSAVYLCASRAWGTGSREQYFGPGTRLTVT.

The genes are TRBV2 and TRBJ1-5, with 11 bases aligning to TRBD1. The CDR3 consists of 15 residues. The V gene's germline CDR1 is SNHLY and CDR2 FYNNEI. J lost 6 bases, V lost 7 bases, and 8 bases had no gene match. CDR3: CASNKDRGLSQPQHF. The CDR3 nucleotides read TGTGCCAGCAACAAGGACAGGGGGCTATCTCAGCCCCAGCATTTT. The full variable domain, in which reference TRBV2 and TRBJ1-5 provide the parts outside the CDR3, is EPEVTQTPSHQVTQMGQEVILRCVPISNHLYFYWYRQILGQKVEFLVSFYNNEISEKSEIFDDQFSVERPDGSNFTLKIRSTKLEDSAMYFCASNKDRGLSQPQHFGDGTRLSIL.